This TCR beta chain was captured by sequencing in a study of naive and memory T cell subsets. Study results and caveats: Potentially, T cell activation and differentiation skew this RNA-based measurement.

At least ten counts were recorded for this clonotype. Its antigen is as yet unknown. The library had UMIs added by 3' ligation of an oligonucleotide to TCR cDNA. Adult healthy volunteers gave 2.5 ml peripheral blood for whole-blood RNA. Cells were not sorted; total RNA input targeted 1 to 1000 ng. The CDR3 totals 15 residues. CDR1 and CDR2 (germline): DFQATT, SNEGSKA (reference sequence). V lost 1 base, J lost 2 bases, and 7 bases stayed unmatched. Ligated cDNA underwent four rounds of PCR with nested alpha and beta constant region primers and SP2. Blood and skin TCR RNA was reverse transcribed with alpha and beta constant primers. TCRdb re-called the 5' RACE reads through MiXCR, storing one row per CDR3 protein. The sample shows about 62,000 distinct CDR3 sequences, 8% of them seen only once.

The TCR comes from a female donor in good health. The V call is TRBV20-1, the J call TRBJ1-2; 7 bases match TRBD1. The CDR3 DNA is TGCAGTGCTAGAGGGAGTGAGGGGGCCAACTATGGCTACACCTTC. Translation: CSARGSEGANYGYTF.